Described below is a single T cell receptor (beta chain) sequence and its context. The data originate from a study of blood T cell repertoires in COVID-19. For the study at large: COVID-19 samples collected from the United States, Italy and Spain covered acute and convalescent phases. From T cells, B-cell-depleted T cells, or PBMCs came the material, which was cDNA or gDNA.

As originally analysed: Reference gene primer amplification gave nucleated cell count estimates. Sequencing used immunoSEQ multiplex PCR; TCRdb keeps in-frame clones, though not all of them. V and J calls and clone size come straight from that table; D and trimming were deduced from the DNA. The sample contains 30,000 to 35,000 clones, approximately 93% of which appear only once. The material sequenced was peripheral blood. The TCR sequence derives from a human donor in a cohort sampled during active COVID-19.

CDR3 loop: CASSLGQSTDTQYF. As DNA, the CDR3 is TGCGCCAGCAGCTTGGGACAGAGCACAGATACGCAGTATTTT. This sequence joins TRBV5-1 and TRBJ2-3; D may be TRBD1 (5 bases). Trimming left V 0 bases short and J 0 bases short, with 5 bases between. Germline V gene data show CDR1 as SGHRS and CDR2 as YFSETQ. The CDR3 has 14 amino acids.